This TCR beta chain was sequenced during a study of early T cells in non-severe SARS-CoV-2 infection. Study as a whole: Sequencing targeted bulk RNA from unsorted whole blood, leaving chains unpaired.

Study-wide findings and caveats: VDJdb matching skewed toward anti-spike CD8 responses, missing private and CD4 specificities.

Germline CDR1 reads MNHEY; CDR2 reads SMNVEV (reference sequence). The CDR3 is 19 residues long. Trimming stripped 2 bases from V and 7 bases from J, with 26 bases between. Unique molecular identifiers were attached to individual cDNA molecules. Using its own MiXCR run on the 5' RACE reads, TCRdb lists one record per CDR3 protein. The profile shows under 55,000 distinct CDR3 sequences, 11% of them singletons. This clonotype was seen many times. Its target is unknown. This sequence originates from an adult who was a healthcare worker with PCR-confirmed SARS-CoV-2 infection or an uninfected control (not recorded which). This chain uses TRBV27 with TRBJ2-2, with D perhaps matching TRBD1 (7 bases). The sample was whole blood. This chain's CDR3 is CASSLAPPGQAGTGGELFF. DNA of the CDR3: TGTGCCAGCAGTTTAGCCCCTCCCGGACAGGCGGGAACGGGCGGGGAGCTGTTTTTT.